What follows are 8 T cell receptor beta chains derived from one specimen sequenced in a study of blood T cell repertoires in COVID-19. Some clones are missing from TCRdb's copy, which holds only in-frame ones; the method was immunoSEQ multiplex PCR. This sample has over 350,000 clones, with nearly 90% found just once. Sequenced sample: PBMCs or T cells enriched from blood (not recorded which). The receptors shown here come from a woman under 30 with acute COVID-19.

CDR3 DNA sequence: TGTGCCAGCAGTCGATCACAGGGGAATCAGCCCCAGCATTTT. Translating it yields CASSRSQGNQPQHF. This chain connects TRBV6-6 to TRBJ1-5; 7 bases are shared with TRBD1. The CDR3 consists of 14 residues. The germline gives CDR1 MNHNY, CDR2 SVGAGI (reference sequence). V trimming: 5 bases; J trimming: 4 bases; junction bases outside the gene matches: 5.

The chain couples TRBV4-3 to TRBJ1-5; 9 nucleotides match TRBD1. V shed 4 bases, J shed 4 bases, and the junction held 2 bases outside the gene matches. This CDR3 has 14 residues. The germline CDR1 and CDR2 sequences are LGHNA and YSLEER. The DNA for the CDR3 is TGCGCCAGCAGCCCAGGGACAGGGAATCAGCCCCAGCATTTT. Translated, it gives CASSPGTGNQPQHF.

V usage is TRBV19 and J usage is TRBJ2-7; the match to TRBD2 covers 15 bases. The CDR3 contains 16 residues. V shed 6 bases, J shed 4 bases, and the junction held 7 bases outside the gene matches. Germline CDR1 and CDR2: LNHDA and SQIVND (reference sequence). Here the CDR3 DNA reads TGTGCCAGTAGAAGTCCCGGACTAGCGGGAGGGTACGAGCAGTACTTC. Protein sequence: CASRSPGLAGGYEQYF.

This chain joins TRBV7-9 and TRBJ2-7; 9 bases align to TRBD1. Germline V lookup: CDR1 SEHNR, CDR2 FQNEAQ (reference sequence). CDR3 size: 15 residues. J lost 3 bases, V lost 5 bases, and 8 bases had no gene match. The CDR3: CASSTPGQGIYEQYF. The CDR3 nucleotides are TGTGCCAGCAGCACACCGGGACAGGGAATCTACGAGCAGTACTTC.

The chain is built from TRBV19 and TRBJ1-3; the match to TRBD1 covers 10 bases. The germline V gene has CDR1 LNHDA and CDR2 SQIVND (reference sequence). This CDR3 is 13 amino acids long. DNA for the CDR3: TGTGACCTTGGACAGGGGGAGGGAAACACCATATATTTT. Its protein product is CDLGQGEGNTIYF.

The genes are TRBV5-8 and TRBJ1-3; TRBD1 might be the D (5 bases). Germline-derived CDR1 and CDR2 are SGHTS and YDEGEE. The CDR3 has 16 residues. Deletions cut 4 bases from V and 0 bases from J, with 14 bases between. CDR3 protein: CASSERRGGSGNTIYF. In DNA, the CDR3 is TGTGCCAGCAGCGAACGGAGGGGCGGCTCTGGAAACACCATATATTTT.

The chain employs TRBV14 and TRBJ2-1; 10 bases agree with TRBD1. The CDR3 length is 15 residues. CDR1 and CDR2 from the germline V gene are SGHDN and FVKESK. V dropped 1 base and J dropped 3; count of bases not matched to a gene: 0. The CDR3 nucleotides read TGTGCCAGCAGCCAAGGGACAGGGGGCTACAATGAGCAGTTCTTC. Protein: CASSQGTGGYNEQFF.

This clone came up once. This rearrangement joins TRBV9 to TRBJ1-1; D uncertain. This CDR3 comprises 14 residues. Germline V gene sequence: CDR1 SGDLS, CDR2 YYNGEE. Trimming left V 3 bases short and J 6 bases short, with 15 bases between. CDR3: CASSGRTIGAEAFF. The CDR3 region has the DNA TGTGCCAGCAGCGGGAGGACCATCGGGGCTGAAGCTTTCTTT.